The clone carrying this T cell receptor beta chain has more than one count but fewer than ten. A J-beta primer mix and a sample-barcoded 5' primer were used in a second PCR of roughly 6 to 12 cycles. Every cDNA molecule bore a tag from a template-switch adaptor containing 12 random nucleotides. TCRdb reprocessed the 5' RACE reads with MiXCR, giving one entry per CDR3 protein. The sample holds 1.2 million to 1.5 million distinct CDR3 sequences, 59% seen once. Each sample provided at least 6 micrograms of extracted total RNA. This record belongs to a study of blood T cells in healthy people across ages. The V gene lost 6 bases and the J gene lost 0 bases, with 9 bases spanning the gap. Germline V gene sequence: CDR1 SEHNR, CDR2 FQNEAQ (reference sequence). This CDR3 is 13 amino acids long.

The chain recombines TRBV7-9 with TRBJ2-7; no clear D gene. The sequence came from a man in his late teens or twenties in good health. The sequencing input was blood. The CDR3 protein is CASRSRSSYEQYF. CDR3 bases: TGTGCCAGCAGGAGTAGGTCCTCCTACGAGCAGTACTTC.